The entry that follows covers one T cell receptor (beta chain) sequence. Its cognate antigen is unknown. The CDR3 loop spans 13 amino acids. From germline, CDR1 is SQVTM and CDR2 ANQGSEA. V was pared by 4 bases and J by 1 base, with 1 base of the junction left unmatched. The data belong to a study of early stage breast cancer tumors. Study-level information: Of around 16 invasive breast tumors, about a dozen were hormone receptor-positive, HER2-negative. The ER+/PR+/HER2- tumors included eight ductal and a handful of lobular carcinomas.

Some clones are missing from TCRdb's copy, which holds only in-frame ones; the method was immunoSEQ multiplex PCR. The table records around 28,000 clones, 80% of them present only once. General study findings and limits: Comparing each tissue with blood distinguished tumor from normal in about 85% of the 16 patients.

Sequenced: blood. The chain joins TRBV29-1 to TRBJ1-5, with TRBD1 matching over 7 bases. The clonotype originates from a person in their sixties with breast cancer. The CDR3 spells CSVARGSNQPQHF. The CDR3, as DNA: TGCAGCGTTGCCAGGGGGAGCAATCAGCCCCAGCATTTT.